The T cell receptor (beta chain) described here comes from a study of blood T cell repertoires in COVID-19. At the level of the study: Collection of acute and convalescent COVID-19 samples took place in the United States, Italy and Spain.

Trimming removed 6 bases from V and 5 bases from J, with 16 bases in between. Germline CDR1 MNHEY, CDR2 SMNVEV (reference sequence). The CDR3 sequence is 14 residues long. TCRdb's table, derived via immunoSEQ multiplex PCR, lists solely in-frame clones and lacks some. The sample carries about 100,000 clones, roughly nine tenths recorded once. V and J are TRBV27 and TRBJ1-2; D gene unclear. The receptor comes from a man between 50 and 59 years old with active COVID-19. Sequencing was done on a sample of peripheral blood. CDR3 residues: CASSASRWRYGYTF. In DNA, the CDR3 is TGTGCCAGCAGCGCCTCTCGGTGGAGGTATGGCTACACCTTC.